The next 12 T cell receptor beta chains were all read from a single sample in a study of human T cells and chemical hapten exposure. The time point denotes: patch test 2, 6 weeks after DPC sensitization. Treatment of the sample: therapeutic diphenylcyclopropenone sensitization with weekly scalp DPC. Unfractionated whole blood served as the source for total RNA extraction. TCRdb itself ran the RACE reads through MiXCR, one entry per CDR3 protein. The table records roughly 40,000 distinct CDR3 sequences, about 9.6% of them present only once. The material was whole blood, obtained in connection with sensitization to the hapten diphenylcyclopropenone (DPC). These receptors were obtained from a woman under 40 with alopecia areata. Some clones in this sample may be carry-over from other donors' samples.

The CDR3 DNA sequence: TGTGCCAGCAGTCCAAGCTCCGGGTGGGAAGGATTCAATGAGCAGTTCTTC. It encodes CASSPSSGWEGFNEQFF. The V gene is TRBV12-3 or TRBV12-4, the J gene TRBJ2-1; D remains unclear. The CDR3 has 17 residues. V was trimmed by 5 bases and J by 6 bases, leaving 23 bases between them.

Many counts were recorded for this clonotype. This chain links TRBV5-5 with TRBJ1-1, with D tentatively TRBD1 (5 bases). Trimming stripped 1 base from V and 3 bases from J, with 10 bases between. The germline CDR1 and CDR2 sequences are SGHKS and YYEKEE (reference sequence). The CDR3 has 14 residues. The CDR3 DNA reads as TGTGCCAGCAGCTTGCAGGGAGGGGACACTGAAGCTTTCTTT. It codes for CASSLQGGDTEAFF.

This rearrangement joins TRBV29-1 to TRBJ2-2; TRBD2 aligns across 14 bases. This CDR3 spans 16 amino acids. The germline V gene has CDR1 SQVTM and CDR2 ANQGSEA. V lost 7 bases and J lost 3; bases outside the gene matches: 7. CDR3 sequence (DNA): TGCAGCGCACGCATGACTAGCGGGGGGGACACCGGGGAGCTGTTTTTT. As protein: CSARMTSGGDTGELFF.

This clonotype was counted at least ten times. CDR3 region: CASSYQSGGPNTGELFF. CDR3 sequence (DNA): TGTGCCAGCAGTTACCAATCAGGGGGCCCGAACACCGGGGAGCTGTTTTTT. The J gene is TRBJ2-2, the V gene TRBV6-2 or TRBV6-3; 8 bases match TRBD1. Per the germline V gene, CDR1 is MNHEY and CDR2 is SVGEGT. V was clipped by 2 bases and J by 0 bases; unmatched bases: 5. The CDR3 has 17 amino acids.

The rearrangement uses TRBV20-1 and TRBJ2-5, with D possibly matching TRBD2 (6 bases). CDR1 and CDR2 (germline): DFQATT, SNEGSKA (reference sequence). Trimming pared 6 bases from V and 4 bases from J, leaving 12 bases between. CDR3 length: 12 amino acids. In DNA form, the CDR3 reads TGCAGTGCCCCCCCCGGGGGAGAGACCCAGTACTTC. Its protein is CSAPPGGETQYF.

The chain couples TRBV20-1 to TRBJ2-1; the match to TRBD2 covers 11 bases. Looked up from germline, CDR1 is DFQATT and CDR2 is SNEGSKA (reference sequence). CDR3 length equals 16 residues. The V segment lost 6 bases and the J segment 8 bases; nucleotides outside the gene matches: 15. The CDR3 nucleotides read TGCAGTGCGGGCGAAATCTTAGCGGGAGGGGCCCATGAGCAGTTCTTC. Protein sequence: CSAGEILAGGAHEQFF.

Concerning this clonotype itself: Sequence at one end of the junction differs from germline and may be a read error. The gene calls are TRBV5-4 and TRBJ2-3, with D possibly matching TRBD2 (5 bases). This CDR3 spans 16 amino acids. Per the germline V gene, CDR1 is SGHNT and CDR2 is YYREEE (reference sequence). CDR3 bases: TGTGTCAGCAGCTGGACGCTGGGAACGGGAACAGATACGCAGTATTTT. The encoded protein is CVSSWTLGTGTDTQYF.

This clonotype was detected ten times or more. The chain recombines TRBV10-3 with TRBJ1-2; D remains unclear. The CDR3 totals 13 residues. Trimming removed 4 bases from V and 8 bases from J, with 14 bases in between. Germline V gene lookup returns CDR1 ENHRY and CDR2 SYGVKD. CDR3 sequence (DNA): TGTGCCATCAGTGTCCCCCCCGGAGGGGGCTACACCTTC. This translates into CAISVPPGGGYTF.

The sample holds a few counts of this clonotype. As DNA, the CDR3 is TGTGCCAGCAACCCACCGGGGGGGGATGAAGCTTTCTTT. This translates into CASNPPGGDEAFF. V and J are TRBV28 and TRBJ1-1; possible D gene TRBD1, 5 bases. The CDR3 loop spans 13 amino acids. V dropped 7 bases and J dropped 7 bases, with 16 bases sitting between them. CDR1 is MDHEN and CDR2 is SYDVKM in the germline V gene.

This clonotype was seen a handful of times. CDR3 DNA: TGTGCCAGCAGTTCGACAGGGGGCAGTAATTCACCCCTCCACTTT. Translation gives CASSSTGGSNSPLHF. This chain connects TRBV12-3 or TRBV12-4 to TRBJ1-6; 10 bases agree with TRBD1. Trimming took 4 bases from V and 6 from J; bases not matched to a gene: 3. The CDR3 length is 15 residues.

This clonotype has only a few counts. V is TRBV7-2 and J is TRBJ2-1, with TRBD2 matching over 9 bases. This CDR3 has 14 amino acids. V shed 1 base, J shed 15 bases, and the junction held 10 bases outside the gene matches. The germline V gene encodes CDR1 SGHTA and CDR2 FQGNSA. CDR3 region: CASSLVILAGRVFF. The DNA of the CDR3 is TGTGCCAGCAGCTTAGTGATTCTAGCGGGACGCGTGTTCTTC.

In its sample, this clonotype was seen many times. The chain combines TRBV6-2 or TRBV6-3 with TRBJ2-1, with D maybe TRBD2 (6 bases). The CDR3 runs to 16 residues. The V end was cut by 6 bases, the J end by 0 bases, with 15 bases between. Germline lookup yields CDR1 MNHEY and CDR2 SVGEGT. The CDR3 spells CASRRVGLSSYNEQFF. The CDR3 DNA reads as TGTGCCAGCAGGCGGGTGGGACTGAGCTCCTACAATGAGCAGTTCTTC.